The 29 T cell receptor beta chains presented below share a single source sample, sequenced in a study of Ad26.COV2.S vaccination and SARS-CoV-2 variants. Some clones are missing from TCRdb's copy, which holds only in-frame ones; the method was immunoSEQ multiplex PCR. The table lists roughly 400,000 clones, roughly 90% of them singletons. Specified treatment: around 19 received Ad26.COV2.S at low or high dose, single or two shots; roughly five received placebo; per-sample allocation not given. Sampling occurred on day 63 after the first vaccine or placebo injection. The sample here was peripheral blood, taken in a trial of Ad26.COV2.S vaccine versus placebo. These receptors were taken from a person between 18 and 59 years old who received the Ad26.COV2.S COVID-19 vaccine or a placebo.

The gene calls are TRBV24-1 and TRBJ2-1, with 11 bases matching TRBD2. Germline CDR1 KGHDR, CDR2 SFDVKD. The CDR3 runs to 14 residues. The trim removed 7 bases at V and 9 bases at J, leaving 7 bases unmatched. As DNA, the CDR3 is TGTGCCACCAGCACTAGCGGGGGCTCGCGTGAGCAGTTCTTC. This gives the protein CATSTSGGSREQFF.

This chain connects TRBV19 to TRBJ1-1; unclear D gene. The germline V gene encodes CDR1 LNHDA and CDR2 SQIVND (reference sequence). The CDR3 has 13 amino acids. V dropped 6 bases and J dropped 4 bases, with 12 bases sitting between them. The CDR3 reads CASSESGSTEAFF. The CDR3 region has the DNA TGTGCCAGTAGCGAATCGGGCAGCACTGAAGCTTTCTTT. Combining the CDR3 with reference TRBV19 and TRBJ1-1 gives the whole variable domain DGGITQSPKYLFRKEGQNVTLSCEQNLNHDAMYWYRQDPGQGLRLIYYSQIVNDFQKGDIAEGYSVSREKKESFPLTVTSAQKNPTAFYLCASSESGSTEAFFGQGTRLTVV.

This chain links TRBV15 with TRBJ2-1; 12 bases agree with TRBD2. CDR3 length equals 17 residues. The germline CDR1 and CDR2 sequences are LNHNV and YYDKDF (reference sequence). V was pared by 2 bases and J by 8 bases, with 10 bases of the junction left unmatched. CDR3 in DNA: TGTGCCACCAGCAGAACCCTCCTAGCGGGAGGGCCTTATGAGCAGTTCTTC. It encodes CATSRTLLAGGPYEQFF. The full variable domain, with the rest looked up from reference TRBV15 and TRBJ2-1, is DAMVIQNPRYQVTQFGKPVTLSCSQTLNHNVMYWYQQKSSQAPKLLFHYYDKDFNNEADTPDNFQSRRPNTSFCFLDIRSPGLGDTAMYLCATSRTLLAGGPYEQFFGPGTRLTVL.

The genes are TRBV6-6 and TRBJ1-2; D may be TRBD1 (5 bases). V was clipped by 7 bases and J by 2 bases, with 20 bases between them. The CDR3 is 16 residues long. Germline V gives CDR1 MNHNY, CDR2 SVGAGI (reference sequence). The CDR3 region has the DNA TGTGCCAGCAACGGGCAGGGCGCCTTAGAGAACTATGGCTACACCTTC. Its translation is CASNGQGALENYGYTF.

The gene calls are TRBV12-5 and TRBJ1-1; D ambiguous. The germline V and J ends were trimmed by 5 bases and 0 bases, with 4 bases remaining between them. The CDR3 consists of 12 residues. The germline CDR1 and CDR2 sequences are LGHNT and FRNRAP. The chain's CDR3 is CASGLLNTEAFF. In DNA form, the CDR3 reads TGTGCTAGTGGTCTACTGAACACTGAAGCTTTCTTT.

This clone was seen at least ten times. This rearrangement joins TRBV5-4 to TRBJ2-2, with TRBD2 matching over 9 bases. Germline V gene sequence: CDR1 SGHNT, CDR2 YYREEE (reference sequence). The CDR3 spans 18 residues. The V segment lost 1 base and the J segment 1 base; nucleotides outside the gene matches: 8. CDR3: CASSLPSGIPLNTGELFF. Here the CDR3 DNA reads TGTGCCAGCAGCTTGCCTAGCGGGATACCCCTGAACACCGGGGAGCTGTTTTTT.

The genes are TRBV4-1 and TRBJ2-7, with a possible D match to TRBD1 (5 bases). The germline V gene encodes CDR1 MGHRA and CDR2 YSYEKL. This CDR3 comprises 15 residues. V was clipped by 0 bases and J by 5 bases, with 14 bases between them. CDR3 amino acids: CASSQELGVRNEQYF. The CDR3, as DNA: TGCGCCAGCAGCCAAGAATTAGGGGTAAGGAACGAGCAGTACTTC.

The chain is built from TRBV18 and TRBJ1-4; 10 nucleotides line up with TRBD1. The germline gives CDR1 KGHSH, CDR2 LQKENI. V was clipped by 1 base and J by 0 bases; unmatched bases: 8. The CDR3 length is 19 residues. This CDR3 reads CASSPQPGQGSTTNEKLFF. The DNA for the CDR3 is TGTGCCAGCTCACCACAACCGGGACAGGGGTCGACAACTAATGAAAAACTGTTTTTT.

V gene TRBV11-2 combines with J gene TRBJ2-1, with D perhaps TRBD2 (6 bases). Germline V gene data show CDR1 as SGHAT and CDR2 as FQNNGV. V shed 4 bases and J shed 11 bases, with 9 bases lying between them. This CDR3 has 11 amino acids. The CDR3 bases are TGTGCCAGCAGCTCGGGACTTAAGCAGTTCTTC. Translating gives CASSSGLKQFF.

This chain joins TRBV28 and TRBJ2-1; D might be TRBD2 (5 bases). Trimming stripped 3 bases from V and 5 bases from J, with 11 bases between. CDR1 and CDR2 from the germline V gene are MDHEN and SYDVKM. The CDR3 spans 14 residues. CDR3 region: CASSLFRGNNEQFF. The CDR3 coding sequence is TGTGCCAGCAGTTTGTTTCGGGGAAACAATGAGCAGTTCTTC.

The CDR3 reads CASSLLAASSYNEQFF. The CDR3 bases are TGCGCCAGCAGCTTGCTAGCGGCAAGCTCCTACAATGAGCAGTTCTTC. V gene TRBV5-1 combines with J gene TRBJ2-1; 7 nucleotides line up with TRBD2. Germline values: CDR1 SGHRS, CDR2 YFSETQ. Trimming cost V 1 base and J 0 bases; bases outside gene matches: 4. The CDR3 is 16 amino acids.

This chain links TRBV21-1 with TRBJ1-3; the DNA was not compared with TRBD1, the D call given in the table. TRBV21-1 represents a pseudogene. The CDR3 covers 17 residues. Written as DNA, the CDR3 is TGTGCCAGCAGCTCATACAGTTTACAGCACTCTGGAAACACCATATATTTT. This sequence encodes CASSSYSLQHSGNTIYF.

J is TRBJ1-2 and V is TRBV5-1; 9 nucleotides match TRBD1. The germline CDR1 and CDR2 sequences are SGHRS and YFSETQ. Germline trimming cut 2 bases from V and 4 bases from J; bases unmatched to any gene: 6. The CDR3 consists of 15 residues. The CDR3 here is CASSLRGTGSYGYTF. As DNA, the CDR3 is TGCGCCAGCAGCTTACGAGGGACAGGGAGCTATGGCTACACCTTC. Based on the CDR3 plus reference TRBV5-1 and TRBJ1-2, the full variable domain is KAGVTQTPRYLIKTRGQQVTLSCSPISGHRSVSWYQQTPGQGLQFLFEYFSETQRNKGNFPGRFSGRQFSNSRSEMNVSTLELGDSALYLCASSLRGTGSYGYTFGSGTRLTVV.

V is TRBV19 and J is TRBJ1-5, with no clear D. Germline V lookup: CDR1 LNHDA, CDR2 SQIVND (reference sequence). This CDR3 is built from 14 residues. The V end lost 3 bases, the J end lost 3 bases, and 9 bases lay between the germline ends. The CDR3, as DNA: TGTGCCAGTAGTATCGGGGTAAACAATCAGCCCCAGCATTTT. It yields the protein CASSIGVNNQPQHF.

This CDR3 reads CAWGGVNSPLHF. CDR3 bases: TGTGCCTGGGGGGGGGTGAATTCACCCCTCCACTTT. The chain employs TRBV30 and TRBJ1-6; TRBD1 is a possible D gene (5 bases). V was trimmed by 5 bases and J by 7 bases, leaving 9 bases between them. The CDR3 consists of 12 residues. CDR1 GTSNPN and CDR2 SVGIG come from the germline V gene (reference sequence).

The chain carries TRBV5-1 and TRBJ1-4, with D possibly matching TRBD1 (6 bases). Trimming removed 0 bases at V and 10 bases at J, with 19 bases between. There are 16 residues in the CDR3. CDR1 is SGHRS, CDR2 YFSETQ, per germline. CDR3 residues: CASSLEWAAGDTKLFF. The CDR3 coding sequence is TGCGCCAGCAGCTTGGAATGGGCGGCAGGGGATACAAAACTGTTTTTT.

This chain connects TRBV7-2 to TRBJ2-2; 8 bases agree with TRBD1. V gave up 4 bases and J gave up 6 bases; unmatched junction bases: 4. CDR3 length equals 14 residues. Germline CDR1 and CDR2: SGHTA and FQGNSA. CDR3 sequence reads: CASSSDRGSGELFF. The CDR3 DNA reads TGTGCCAGCAGCTCTGACAGGGGATCCGGGGAGCTGTTTTTT.

The V and J genes are TRBV4-3 and TRBJ1-1; D is unresolved. This CDR3 has 13 residues. Trimming took 5 bases from V and 0 from J, leaving 7 bases between them. CDR1 is LGHNA and CDR2 is YSLEER in the germline V gene. The CDR3 reads CASSGLMNTEAFF. DNA of the CDR3: TGCGCCAGCAGCGGTCTTATGAACACTGAAGCTTTCTTT.

The genes are TRBV9 and TRBJ2-3; D perhaps matches TRBD2 (6 bases). The germline CDR1 and CDR2 sequences are SGDLS and YYNGEE. V lost 0 bases and J 5 bases, leaving 10 bases between the germline ends. The CDR3 runs to 14 residues. The CDR3 sequence: CASSVDPSVDTQYF. The CDR3 nucleotides are TGTGCCAGCAGCGTAGATCCTAGCGTAGATACGCAGTATTTT.

V gene TRBV28 combines with J gene TRBJ2-5, with unresolved D. This CDR3 is built from 14 residues. CDR1 and CDR2 (germline): MDHEN, SYDVKM. The V and J ends lost 1 base and 3 bases respectively, with 9 bases between them. The CDR3 reads CASSLSGRKETQYF. CDR3 nucleotides: TGTGCCAGCAGTTTATCAGGACGGAAAGAGACCCAGTACTTC.

This rearrangement joins TRBV7-2 to TRBJ1-6; 9 bases map to TRBD1. The CDR3 has 15 amino acids. Germline V gene lookup returns CDR1 SGHTA and CDR2 FQGNSA. Trimming cost V 5 bases and J 13 bases; bases outside gene matches: 12. The CDR3 reads CASSPRDRVFSPLHF. In DNA, the CDR3 is TGTGCCAGCAGCCCCCGGGACAGGGTTTTTTCGCCCCTCCACTTT. The entire variable domain, with the rest obtained from reference TRBV7-2 and TRBJ1-6, is as follows: GAGVSQSPSNKVTEKGKDVELRCDPISGHTALYWYRQSLGQGLEFLIYFQGNSAPDKSGLPSDRFSAERTGGSVSTLTIQRTQQEDSAVYLCASSPRDRVFSPLHFGNGTRLTVT.

The rearrangement uses TRBV15 and TRBJ2-5; D might be TRBD1 (5 bases). Germline-derived CDR1 and CDR2 are LNHNV and YYDKDF (reference sequence). V was clipped by 9 bases and J by 5 bases, with 16 bases between them. There are 13 residues in the CDR3. The CDR3 is CATRTSPKETQYF. CDR3 DNA sequence: TGTGCCACAAGGACATCACCAAAGGAGACCCAGTACTTC.

The J gene is TRBJ1-6, the V gene TRBV6-5, with D possibly matching TRBD1 (6 bases). Germline-derived CDR1 and CDR2 are MNHEY and SVGAGI. Trimming removed 0 bases at V and 9 bases at J, with 9 bases between. The CDR3 is 14 amino acids. The CDR3 protein is CASSYSQGSSPLHF. The DNA for the CDR3 is TGTGCCAGCAGTTACTCCCAGGGGAGTTCACCCCTCCACTTT.

At least ten counts were recorded for this clone. Other DNA sequences of this sample code for an identical CDR3. DNA for the CDR3: TGTGCCAGCAGTTACTCGGGGGGAGGCGAGCAGTACTTC. Its protein product is CASSYSGGGEQYF. The chain links TRBV6-5 to TRBJ2-7; a weak D match, TRBD2 (6 bases). This CDR3 comprises 13 residues. From germline, CDR1 is MNHEY and CDR2 SVGAGI. V shed 0 bases and J shed 6 bases, with 9 bases lying between them.

This clone was recorded once. This chain joins TRBV5-1 and TRBJ2-5; 7 positions agree with TRBD1. The CDR3 is made up of 17 amino acids. Germline CDR1 and CDR2: SGHRS and YFSETQ. V lost 4 bases, J lost 2 bases, and 14 bases stayed unmatched. The CDR3 DNA follows: TGCGCCAGCAGCCCCTCGAGAGAGGGGGCAAGGCAAGAGACCCAGTACTTC. It codes for CASSPSREGARQETQYF.

V is TRBV7-9 and J is TRBJ2-5, with 11 bases identical to TRBD1. Unmatched junction bases numbered 6, after V lost 5 bases and J lost 4 bases. CDR3 size: 15 residues. From germline, CDR1 is SEHNR and CDR2 FQNEAQ (reference sequence). The CDR3 reads CASSRTGGMVETQYF. The DNA of the CDR3 is TGTGCCAGCAGCCGGACAGGGGGCATGGTAGAGACCCAGTACTTC.

V gene TRBV6-2 or TRBV6-3 combines with J gene TRBJ1-4; TRBD1 is a possible D gene (6 bases). Trimming stripped 0 bases from V and 8 bases from J, with 13 bases between. This CDR3 comprises 15 residues. CDR1 and CDR2 (germline): MNHEY, SVGEGT. The CDR3 protein is CASSYSWGRAEKLFF. The CDR3 region has the DNA TGTGCCAGCAGTTACTCCTGGGGGCGGGCGGAAAAACTGTTTTTT.

The chain links TRBV19 to TRBJ2-7; TRBD1 agrees at 9 bases. The trim removed 4 bases at V and 6 bases at J, leaving 13 bases unmatched. This CDR3 region has 16 residues. Germline CDR1 reads LNHDA; CDR2 reads SQIVND (reference sequence). The CDR3 protein is CASSSPSTGGVGEQYF. For the CDR3, the DNA is TGTGCCAGTAGTAGCCCCTCCACAGGGGGCGTAGGCGAGCAGTACTTC.

The gene calls are TRBV19 and TRBJ2-2; TRBD2 matches at 11 bases. Unmatched junction bases numbered 6, after V lost 1 base and J lost 5 bases. Germline V CDR1 and CDR2: LNHDA, SQIVND (reference sequence). CDR3 length equals 17 residues. The CDR3 bases are TGTGCCAGTAGTATAGCTCATAGCGGGAGGGCAACCGGGGAGCTGTTTTTT. This gives the protein CASSIAHSGRATGELFF.